The present TCR beta chain was sequenced within a study of blood T cell repertoires in COVID-19. Generated by immunoSEQ multiplex PCR, the TCRdb table keeps only in-frame clones and is missing some. Counted here are more than 300,000 clones, about 89% occurring once; the ten biggest clones make up about 6.9%. The CDR3 has 16 residues. J lost 6 bases, V lost 0 bases, and 10 bases had no gene match. Source material: peripheral blood. The chain uses TRBV23-1 and TRBJ2-5; the match to TRBD2 covers 7 bases. TRBV23-1 is an open reading frame, and its role is uncertain. The TCR comes from a woman in her 50s with COVID-19, enrolled during active disease. CDR3 nucleotide sequence: TGCGCCAGCAGTCAATCGGGGGAGGGCCTTCGGAAGACCCAGTACTTC. It codes for CASSQSGEGLRKTQYF.